One and the same sample provided the 30 T cell receptor beta chains below, sequenced in a study of cytotoxic CD8 clonotypes in ibrutinib-treated CLL. Libraries were prepared by immunoSEQ multiplex PCR; TCRdb keeps only in-frame clonotypes and omits some of them. This table has 35,000 to 50,000 clones, around 70% appearing once. This specimen consisted of PBMCs, obtained at disease progression, from a patient treated with ibrutinib. The receptor source for this set is a human donor with chronic lymphocytic leukemia.

This clone was found a few times. The chain links TRBV25-1 to TRBJ2-7; D perhaps matches TRBD1 (6 bases). Germline CDR1 is MGHDK and CDR2 is SYGVNS. The CDR3 has 11 residues. V lost 9 bases and J 4 bases, leaving 10 bases between the germline ends. The CDR3, as DNA: TGTGCCAGACTCCAGGGGTACGAGCAGTACTTC. Translated: CARLQGYEQYF.

This clone was found a few times. The chain is built from TRBV28 and TRBJ2-1; 7 bases line up with TRBD2. The CDR3 extends over 14 amino acids. V shed 5 bases and J 2 bases; nucleotides not matched to a gene: 3. The germline V gene encodes CDR1 MDHEN and CDR2 SYDVKM. As DNA, the CDR3 is TGTGCCAGCAGTGCACTAGCGCCCTACAATGAGCAGTTCTTC. It translates to CASSALAPYNEQFF.

The chain recombines TRBV5-5 with TRBJ2-7; 7 bases agree with TRBD1. From germline, CDR1 is SGHKS and CDR2 YYEKEE (reference sequence). This CDR3 has 14 amino acids. Unmatched junction bases numbered 6, after V lost 4 bases and J lost 2 bases. The DNA of the CDR3 is TGTGCCAGCAGCACCCGACAGGGTGCCTACGAGCAGTACTTC. Translating gives CASSTRQGAYEQYF. The full variable domain, rest sourced from reference TRBV5-5 and TRBJ2-7, is DAGVTQSPTHLIKTRGQQVTLRCSPISGHKSVSWYQQVLGQGPQFIFQYYEKEERGRGNFPDRFSARQFPNYSSELNVNALLLGDSALYLCASSTRQGAYEQYFGPGTRLTVT.

The DNA for the CDR3 is TGTGCCAGCAGCTTGTCCACCGGGGAGCTGTTTTTT. Translation gives CASSLSTGELFF. This sequence joins TRBV5-4 and TRBJ2-2; D is unclear. This CDR3 is built from 12 residues. CDR1 SGHNT and CDR2 YYREEE come from the germline V gene (reference sequence). With 1 base removed from V and 4 bases from J, the gap between germline ends came to 2 bases.

The J gene is TRBJ2-1, the V gene TRBV7-9, with a tentative D call TRBD1 (5 bases). V was clipped by 2 bases and J by 9 bases, with 17 bases between them. The CDR3 extends over 15 amino acids. CDR1 SEHNR and CDR2 FQNEAQ come from the germline V gene (reference sequence). The CDR3 loop is CASSLWGPPRSEQFF. In nucleotides, the CDR3 is TGTGCCAGCAGCTTATGGGGCCCCCCGAGGAGTGAGCAGTTCTTC.

V is TRBV19 and J is TRBJ1-1; 7 bases agree with TRBD1. V lost 7 bases, J lost 0 bases, and 11 bases stayed unmatched. Germline V CDR1 and CDR2: LNHDA, SQIVND (reference sequence). This CDR3 is built from 16 residues. In DNA form, the CDR3 reads TGTGCCAGTACCCTCCAGCCGACAGGGCTGAACACTGAAGCTTTCTTT. It translates to CASTLQPTGLNTEAFF.

This rearrangement joins TRBV28 to TRBJ1-2; no firm D call. Germline CDR1 MDHEN, CDR2 SYDVKM. Trimming removed 7 bases at V and 1 base at J, with 10 bases between. The CDR3 covers 13 residues. This chain's CDR3 is CASMSLGNYGYTF. Here the CDR3 DNA reads TGTGCCAGCATGTCCCTGGGTAACTATGGCTACACCTTC.

In its sample, this clone was seen a few times. The chain couples TRBV5-1 to TRBJ2-7; D uncertain. Germline-derived CDR1 and CDR2 are SGHRS and YFSETQ. Trimming shortened V by 4 bases and J by 4 bases, and 9 bases separated the two germline ends. The CDR3 consists of 12 residues. In nucleotides, the CDR3 is TGCGCCAGCAGCCTCAATACTTACGAGCAGTACTTC. Encoded protein: CASSLNTYEQYF.

The chain recombines TRBV5-6 with TRBJ2-1; possibly TRBD2 for D (5 bases). The CDR3 contains 14 residues. CDR1 and CDR2 (germline): SGHDT, YYEEEE. V was clipped by 1 base and J by 6 bases, with 11 bases between them. The CDR3 nucleotides read TGTGCCAGCAGCTTGAGCCCGGACTTCAATGAGCAGTTCTTC. It specifies CASSLSPDFNEQFF.

The chain employs TRBV2 and TRBJ2-7, with D possibly matching TRBD2 (6 bases). The CDR3 sequence is 12 residues long. Germline V gives CDR1 SNHLY, CDR2 FYNNEI. V lost 9 bases and J 3 bases, leaving 12 bases between the germline ends. Written as DNA, the CDR3 is TGTGCCAGTGGGAGGCAGGGCTACGAGCAGTACTTC. Amino acid sequence: CASGRQGYEQYF.

The chain is built from TRBV2 and TRBJ1-1; D is unresolved. Looked up from germline, CDR1 is SNHLY and CDR2 is FYNNEI. This CDR3 is built from 12 residues. With 7 bases removed from V and 11 bases from J, the gap between germline ends came to 17 bases. The CDR3, as DNA: TGTGCCAGCACCGTCTCGGGGAGTCGGGCTTTCTTT. This sequence encodes CASTVSGSRAFF.

This clone was detected only a few times. This chain uses TRBV6-1 with TRBJ2-5, with D perhaps being TRBD1 or TRBD2 (5 bases each). Germline V gene data show CDR1 as MNHNS and CDR2 as SASEGT. Trimming pared 6 bases from V and 2 bases from J, leaving 16 bases between. This CDR3 region has 15 residues. The CDR3 sequence: CASSMTGTGQETQYF. The CDR3 coding sequence is TGTGCCAGCAGCATGACCGGGACGGGGCAAGAGACCCAGTACTTC.

This clone was observed a few times. J is TRBJ1-1 and V is TRBV11-2; tentatively, D is TRBD1 (5 bases). This CDR3 has 14 residues. V lost 4 bases to trimming and J lost 4 bases, with 13 bases between them. The V gene's germline CDR1 is SGHAT and CDR2 FQNNGV. CDR3 DNA: TGTGCCAGCAGCTCCATGGGGGTAGGCACTGAAGCTTTCTTT. Amino acids: CASSSMGVGTEAFF.

This clone appeared a few times. This CDR3 reads CASSGGTGLVGYTF. CDR3 sequence (DNA): TGTGCCAGCAGTGGGGGGACAGGGCTTGTTGGCTACACCTTC. The chain links TRBV2 to TRBJ1-2; 9 positions agree with TRBD1. V trimming: 4 bases; J trimming: 7 bases; junction bases outside the gene matches: 7. This CDR3 spans 14 amino acids. From germline, CDR1 is SNHLY and CDR2 FYNNEI.

The chain combines TRBV5-1 with TRBJ2-7; 8 bases agree with TRBD1. V lost 0 bases and J lost 5; bases outside the gene matches: 7. Germline values: CDR1 SGHRS, CDR2 YFSETQ. The CDR3 contains 15 residues. The CDR3 sequence: CASSLGDRLFDEQYF. DNA for the CDR3: TGCGCCAGCAGCTTGGGGGACAGGCTTTTCGACGAGCAGTACTTC.

The rearrangement links TRBV10-1 to TRBJ2-2; D is ambiguous. Germline values: CDR1 WNHNN, CDR2 SYGVQD (reference sequence). V lost 2 bases to trimming and J lost 7 bases, with 11 bases between them. The CDR3 runs 14 residues. This CDR3 is CASSEGKESGELFF. In DNA, the CDR3 is TGCGCCAGCAGTGAGGGGAAGGAGAGCGGGGAGCTGTTTTTT.

The chain combines TRBV6-1 with TRBJ1-1; D may be TRBD1 (5 bases). The V gene lost 1 base and the J gene lost 6 bases, with 12 bases spanning the gap. The CDR3 runs to 14 residues. The germline gives CDR1 MNHNS, CDR2 SASEGT. The DNA of the CDR3 is TGTGCCAGCAGTGAAGATTTCGTAGGGGCTGAAGCTTTCTTT. Translation: CASSEDFVGAEAFF.

The chain has TRBV30 and TRBJ1-4, with D tentatively TRBD1 (5 bases). V dropped 2 bases and J dropped 8 bases, with 15 bases sitting between them. This CDR3 contains 14 residues. Germline V gene lookup returns CDR1 GTSNPN and CDR2 SVGIG (reference sequence). CDR3 DNA sequence: TGTGCCTGGAGTAGGTCAGGGTATAACGAAAAACTGTTTTTT. It yields the protein CAWSRSGYNEKLFF. Full variable domain (outside the CDR3, taken from reference TRBV30 and TRBJ1-4): SQTIHQWPATLVQPVGSPLSLECTVEGTSNPNLYWYRQAAGRGLQLLFYSVGIGQISSEVPQNLSASRPQDRQFILSSKKLLLSDSGFYLCAWSRSGYNEKLFFGSGTQLSVL.

The chain uses TRBV5-1 and TRBJ1-2, with D perhaps matching TRBD1 (5 bases). CDR1 and CDR2 (germline): SGHRS, YFSETQ. Trimming removed 6 bases at V and 3 bases at J, with 15 bases between. The CDR3 loop spans 14 amino acids. DNA of the CDR3: TGCGCCAGCAAAAGCGGGACGGCGGACTATGGCTACACCTTC. Translating gives CASKSGTADYGYTF.

This clone was seen only a few times. Other DNA sequences within the sample encode an identical CDR3. The chain links TRBV2 to TRBJ1-1; D ambiguous. Trimming took 4 bases from V and 0 from J, leaving 9 bases between them. Germline CDR1 and CDR2: SNHLY and FYNNEI. The CDR3 consists of 14 residues. In DNA, the CDR3 is TGTGCCAGCAGTGTAGCGGGGATGAACACTGAAGCTTTCTTT. This codes for CASSVAGMNTEAFF.

This rearrangement joins TRBV6-1 to TRBJ2-3, with no clear D. V was trimmed by 7 bases and J by 5 bases, leaving 16 bases between them. The CDR3 sequence is 14 residues long. Germline V gene sequence: CDR1 MNHNS, CDR2 SASEGT. Written as DNA, the CDR3 is TGTGCCAGCATCCCCAGGTTAGGTTTAGATACGCAGTATTTT. Residues: CASIPRLGLDTQYF.

This chain uses TRBV30 with TRBJ1-2, with D maybe TRBD1 (6 bases). There are 13 residues in the CDR3. The germline CDR1 and CDR2 sequences are GTSNPN and SVGIG (reference sequence). Trimming pared 1 base from V and 5 bases from J, leaving 11 bases between. Here the CDR3 reads CAWSGQADYGYTF. The DNA of the CDR3 is TGTGCCTGGAGTGGACAGGCTGATTATGGCTACACCTTC.

This chain connects TRBV7-8 to TRBJ1-2, with TRBD1 as a possible D gene (5 bases). V lost 3 bases and J lost 4, with 21 bases in between. CDR3 length equals 17 residues. CDR1 and CDR2 from the germline V gene are SGHVS and FQNEAQ. For the CDR3, the DNA is TGTGCCAGCAGCTTGTTCAGGGTGGCCCCTAGGGGCTATGGCTACACCTTC. The encoded protein is CASSLFRVAPRGYGYTF.

J is TRBJ1-2 and V is TRBV30; possibly TRBD1 for D (5 bases). Germline V gene sequence: CDR1 GTSNPN, CDR2 SVGIG (reference sequence). V gave up 0 bases and J gave up 6 bases, with 17 bases separating them. This CDR3 region has 15 residues. The CDR3 bases are TGTGCCTGGAGTGTTGGGGCGGGCGCGTACGATGGCTACACCTTC. It translates to CAWSVGAGAYDGYTF.

This chain joins TRBV7-3 and TRBJ1-1, with 10 positions matching TRBD1. The V and J ends lost 5 bases and 6 bases, in that order; junction bases with no gene match: 3. This CDR3 has 13 amino acids. The germline gives CDR1 SGHTA, CDR2 FQGTGA. The CDR3 loop reads CASSIGQGAEAFF. The CDR3 DNA sequence: TGTGCCAGCAGCATCGGACAGGGGGCTGAAGCTTTCTTT.

V gene TRBV2 combines with J gene TRBJ1-3; D gene unclear. Trimming removed 5 bases from V and 9 bases from J, with 11 bases in between. The germline V gene encodes CDR1 SNHLY and CDR2 FYNNEI. The CDR3 is made up of 12 amino acids. CDR3 bases: TGTGCCAGCAGTTACTCCGGAGTCACCATATATTTT. Translating gives CASSYSGVTIYF.

This chain uses TRBV7-9 with TRBJ2-7, with D perhaps TRBD1 or TRBD2 (5 bases each). The CDR3 runs to 19 residues. V was trimmed by 4 bases and J by 4 bases, leaving 29 bases between them. Germline CDR1 reads SEHNR; CDR2 reads FQNEAQ (reference sequence). CDR3 sequence (DNA): TGTGCCAGCAGCTCCTCCCGGGGCAGAATACCCAGCAATACGTACGAGCAGTACTTC. This sequence encodes CASSSSRGRIPSNTYEQYF.

The chain couples TRBV5-1 to TRBJ2-7, with a tentative D call TRBD2 (6 bases). Between the trimmed V and J ends, which lost 4 bases and 2 bases, there was a span of 19 bases. This CDR3 is built from 16 residues. CDR1 is SGHRS and CDR2 is YFSETQ in the germline V gene. In DNA, the CDR3 is TGCGCCAGCAGCGGGGCCTCTAGCGAGATTCCCTACGAGCAGTACTTC. This translates into CASSGASSEIPYEQYF.

This clone has more than one count but fewer than ten. The chain joins TRBV7-9 to TRBJ2-1; 9 bases align to TRBD2. Germline lookup yields CDR1 SEHNR and CDR2 FQNEAQ (reference sequence). The J segment lost 9 bases and the V segment lost 1 base, leaving 7 bases of the junction unmatched. This CDR3 has 15 residues. The CDR3 loop reads CASSLGPSGTSEQFF. The CDR3 region has the DNA TGTGCCAGCAGCTTAGGGCCTAGCGGGACCAGTGAGCAGTTCTTC.

This clone was counted between two and nine times. The rearrangement links TRBV18 to TRBJ1-1; maybe TRBD1 (5 bases). In germline, CDR1 is KGHSH, CDR2 LQKENI. CDR3 length: 14 residues. V was cut by 6 bases and J by 1 base, with 12 bases left in between. CDR3 nucleotide sequence: TGTGCCAGCTCCCCCTCGACAGAGAACACTGAAGCTTTCTTT. It yields the protein CASSPSTENTEAFF.